The 14 T cell receptor beta chains given below trace back to one sample, sequenced in a study of cytomegalovirus exposure and HLA in healthy donors. Primers for the PCR totalled 60 Vbeta and 13 Jbeta. Profiling relied on immunoSEQ multiplex PCR, and the TCRdb table lists in-frame clones only, not all of them. The sample holds 200,000 to 250,000 clones, 65% to 85% seen once. Sequenced material: PBMCs. All receptors derive from a man aged 45-65 years in good health and CMV-seronegative.

A few counts support this clone. This sequence joins TRBV14 and TRBJ2-7; the match to TRBD2 covers 10 bases. The germline V gene encodes CDR1 SGHDN and CDR2 FVKESK. The CDR3 extends over 16 amino acids. Losses at the gene ends were 0 bases for V and 6 bases for J; bases not matched to a gene: 8. The CDR3 sequence is CASSQDNLAGAGEQYF. CDR3 coding DNA: TGTGCCAGCAGCCAAGATAACCTAGCGGGAGCAGGCGAGCAGTACTTC.

This chain connects TRBV23-1 to TRBJ2-7, with TRBD2 matching over 10 bases. TRBV23-1 falls under the ORF class, with uncertain function. After removal of 2 bases from V and 0 bases from J, the junction contained 13 bases not matched to a gene. CDR3 length: 19 residues. CDR3 bases: TGCGCCAGCAGTCAAATCCGACCTCTAGCGGGAGCCTCCTCCTACGAGCAGTACTTC. It yields the protein CASSQIRPLAGASSYEQYF.

This chain links TRBV11-2 with TRBJ2-3, with TRBD1 matching 7 bases. Germline V gene sequence: CDR1 SGHAT, CDR2 FQNNGV. Trimming at V came to 6 bases and at J to 2 bases, leaving 11 bases not matched to a gene. The CDR3 is 16 residues long. CDR3 coding DNA: TGTGCCAGCAGTTCCGGGACAGTGGATATCACAGATACGCAGTATTTT. Its protein is CASSSGTVDITDTQYF.

This chain links TRBV28 with TRBJ2-1; D perhaps matches TRBD2 (6 bases). The length of the CDR3 is 15 residues. Trimming removed 6 bases from V and 0 bases from J, with 12 bases in between. The germline gives CDR1 MDHEN, CDR2 SYDVKM. Written as DNA, the CDR3 is TGTGCCAGCAGCTTTGACGGGGGCTCCTACAATGAGCAGTTCTTC. This sequence encodes CASSFDGGSYNEQFF.

The chain combines TRBV4-1 with TRBJ1-4; maybe TRBD1 (6 bases). The CDR3 spans 15 residues. Looked up from germline, CDR1 is MGHRA and CDR2 is YSYEKL. Trimming shortened V by 3 bases and J by 6 bases, and 14 bases separated the two germline ends. This chain's CDR3 is CASSQGLGADEKLFF. The CDR3 DNA sequence: TGCGCCAGCAGCCAGGGGCTGGGGGCTGATGAAAAACTGTTTTTT.

This clone occurred once. This sequence joins TRBV6-5 and TRBJ2-3; D might be TRBD2 (6 bases). The CDR3 covers 16 residues. Trimming shortened V by 2 bases and J by 0 bases, and 12 bases separated the two germline ends. Germline-derived CDR1 and CDR2 are MNHEY and SVGAGI. This chain's CDR3 is CASSYNLAVSTDTQYF. The CDR3, as DNA: TGTGCCAGCAGTTACAATTTAGCGGTTAGCACAGATACGCAGTATTTT.

The chain joins TRBV21-1 to TRBJ2-2; the D call TRBD2 from the table was never checked on the DNA. TRBV21-1 is annotated as a pseudogene. The CDR3 covers 16 residues. The CDR3 loop reads CASSKVVTRNTGELFF. The CDR3 DNA reads as TGTGCCAGCAGCAAAGTTGTAACTAGAAACACCGGGGAGCTGTTTTTT.

The V gene is TRBV5-4, the J gene TRBJ1-1; D is possibly TRBD1 (5 bases). The CDR3 is 14 residues long. The germline V and J ends were trimmed by 3 bases and 1 base, with 10 bases remaining between them. Germline CDR1 reads SGHNT; CDR2 reads YYREEE (reference sequence). The CDR3 bases are TGTGCCAGCAGCTATGCAGGGCCGAACACTGAAGCTTTCTTT. This gives the protein CASSYAGPNTEAFF.

J is TRBJ1-2 and V is TRBV14, with D perhaps TRBD1 (6 bases). CDR3 length: 16 amino acids. Germline lookup yields CDR1 SGHDN and CDR2 FVKESK. With 1 base removed from V and 4 bases from J, the gap between germline ends came to 16 bases. CDR3 in DNA: TGTGCCAGCAGCCAAGTACAGGGACTATCAATCTATGGCTACACCTTC. Translated, it gives CASSQVQGLSIYGYTF.

Details on this clone: Other nucleotide sequences in the sample specify the same CDR3. V is TRBV27 and J is TRBJ1-2, with D unclear. The ends were cut back, 2 bases at V and 2 bases at J, with 6 bases in the middle. The CDR3 runs to 13 residues. Germline assignment: CDR1 MNHEY and CDR2 SMNVEV (reference sequence). As DNA, the CDR3 is TGTGCCAGCAGTTTAGGGCAGAACTATGGCTACACCTTC. It is translated as CASSLGQNYGYTF.

There are a few counts of this clone. The CDR3 spells CASSFNGRSYEQYF. The CDR3 DNA follows: TGTGCCAGCAGCTTTAACGGGAGATCCTACGAGCAGTACTTC. The J gene is TRBJ2-7, the V gene TRBV7-9; D possibly corresponds to TRBD2 (6 bases). Trimming removed 3 bases from V and 1 base from J, with 10 bases in between. The CDR3 spans 14 residues. Germline assignment: CDR1 SEHNR and CDR2 FQNEAQ (reference sequence).

This clone has more than one count but fewer than ten. V gene TRBV11-2 combines with J gene TRBJ2-7, with a tentative D call TRBD1 (6 bases). V was pared by 7 bases and J by 3 bases, with 10 bases between. CDR1 is SGHAT, CDR2 FQNNGV, per germline. This CDR3 spans 12 amino acids. The CDR3 spells CASTLQGYEQYF. The CDR3 DNA reads as TGTGCCAGCACGTTACAGGGCTACGAGCAGTACTTC.

The chain uses TRBV7-8 and TRBJ2-2, with 7 bases matching TRBD1. J gave up 5 bases and V 2 bases, and 11 bases lay outside the gene matches. CDR3 length: 17 residues. Germline CDR1 reads SGHVS; CDR2 reads FQNEAQ. CDR3 coding DNA: TGTGCCAGCAGCTTACGTCGGGGACAGCCATCTACCGGGGAGCTGTTTTTT. Translating it yields CASSLRRGQPSTGELFF. Variable domain in full (rest from reference TRBV7-8 and TRBJ2-2): GAGVSQSPRYKVAKRGQDVALRCDPISGHVSLFWYQQALGQGPEFLTYFQNEAQLDKSGLPSDRFFAERPEGSVSTLKIQRTQQEDSAVYLCASSLRRGQPSTGELFFGEGSRLTVL.

Here the CDR3 reads CASSLALDFGYTF. The DNA of the CDR3 is TGTGCCAGCAGCTTAGCGCTAGATTTCGGCTACACCTTC. This chain connects TRBV7-6 to TRBJ1-2; no clear D. V dropped 0 bases and J dropped 8 bases, with 10 bases sitting between them. CDR3 length: 13 residues. Germline values: CDR1 SGHVS, CDR2 FNYEAQ.